Following are 9 T cell receptor beta chains from one sample sequenced in a study of CD8 T cells in Susac syndrome. Random hexamers primed reverse transcription of roughly 0.5 to 1 ug RNA. MiXCR was run by TCRdb on the immunoSEQ multiplex PCR reads, yielding one entry per CDR3 protein. This sample has about 180,000 distinct CDR3 sequences; approximately 94% occur once, and the top ten carry about 0.093%. Sequencing input: CD4+ T cells from PBMCs. The source is a human donor with multiple sclerosis.

V usage is TRBV15 and J usage is TRBJ1-2, with 8 bases aligning to TRBD1. Trimming took 2 bases from V and 4 from J; bases not matched to a gene: 12. Germline CDR1 reads LNHNV; CDR2 reads YYDKDF (reference sequence). CDR3 size: 17 residues. The CDR3 sequence: CATSRPGQAWWGYGYTF. Here the CDR3 DNA reads TGTGCCACCAGCAGACCGGGACAGGCTTGGTGGGGCTATGGCTACACCTTC.

This rearrangement joins TRBV20-1 to TRBJ1-2; D is perhaps TRBD1 (6 bases). Germline V gene sequence: CDR1 DFQATT, CDR2 SNEGSKA (reference sequence). V dropped 6 bases and J dropped 7 bases, with 21 bases sitting between them. The CDR3 runs 14 residues. DNA of the CDR3: TGCAGTGCAGACGAGGAAACAGGGTCCGGTGGCTACACCTTC. Protein product: CSADEETGSGGYTF.

The V and J genes are TRBV11-2 and TRBJ1-2; a weak D match, TRBD1 (5 bases). Germline V gene data show CDR1 as SGHAT and CDR2 as FQNNGV. Between the trimmed V and J ends, which lost 0 bases and 5 bases, there was a span of 13 bases. The CDR3 spans 15 residues. The CDR3 nucleotides read TGTGCCAGCAGCTTAGAACTGGGGGAGATGTATGGCTACACCTTC. Translated, it gives CASSLELGEMYGYTF.

This chain uses TRBV5-1 with TRBJ2-6; TRBD2 is a possible D gene (6 bases). CDR3 size: 19 residues. Trimming removed 2 bases at V and 0 bases at J, with 18 bases between. Germline assignment: CDR1 SGHRS and CDR2 YFSETQ. The CDR3 protein is CASSFGTQGASSGANVLTF. CDR3 sequence (DNA): TGCGCCAGCAGCTTTGGGACTCAAGGTGCAAGCTCTGGGGCCAACGTCCTGACTTTC. The complete variable domain, with remaining parts taken from reference TRBV5-1 and TRBJ2-6, reads KAGVTQTPRYLIKTRGQQVTLSCSPISGHRSVSWYQQTPGQGLQFLFEYFSETQRNKGNFPGRFSGRQFSNSRSEMNVSTLELGDSALYLCASSFGTQGASSGANVLTFGAGSRLTVL.

The chain has TRBV20-1 and TRBJ1-2, with a tentative D call TRBD1 (6 bases). The V and J ends lost 5 bases and 10 bases respectively, with 11 bases between them. Germline values: CDR1 DFQATT, CDR2 SNEGSKA (reference sequence). The CDR3 is made up of 10 amino acids. In DNA, the CDR3 is TGCAGTGCTCCGGACAGCCACTACACCTTC. This codes for CSAPDSHYTF.

The gene calls are TRBV7-9 and TRBJ1-4; D gene ambiguous. The germline V and J ends were trimmed by 3 bases and 5 bases, with 13 bases remaining between them. CDR1 and CDR2 (germline): SEHNR, FQNEAQ (reference sequence). The CDR3 is 15 residues long. In DNA, the CDR3 is TGTGCCAGCAGCTTGGACGTAGTCTTGAATGAAAAACTGTTTTTT. Amino acid sequence: CASSLDVVLNEKLFF. The whole variable domain, filled in from reference TRBV7-9 and TRBJ1-4, reads DTGVSQNPRHKITKRGQNVTFRCDPISEHNRLYWYRQTLGQGPEFLTYFQNEAQLEKSRLLSDRFSAERPKGSFSTLEIQRTEQGDSAMYLCASSLDVVLNEKLFFGSGTQLSVL.

The V gene is TRBV2, the J gene TRBJ2-1, with TRBD1 identical over 11 bases. V lost 6 bases to trimming and J lost 9 bases; unmatched junction nucleotides: 13. Germline V gene data show CDR1 as SNHLY and CDR2 as FYNNEI. CDR3 length: 16 residues. In DNA, the CDR3 is TGTGCCAGCAGGGCCCCACTAAGGACAGGGGGCGCTGAGCAGTTCTTC. Its translation is CASRAPLRTGGAEQFF.

This rearrangement joins TRBV30 to TRBJ2-7; the match to TRBD1 covers 8 bases. Germline V lookup: CDR1 GTSNPN, CDR2 SVGIG (reference sequence). CDR3 length: 14 amino acids. With V trimmed by 0 bases and J by 2 bases, 3 bases remained unmatched. The CDR3 nucleotides are TGTGCCTGGAGTGTCGCGACAGGGGCCTACGAGCAGTACTTC. It translates to CAWSVATGAYEQYF.

The chain recombines TRBV27 with TRBJ2-7; weak D call: TRBD2 (7 bases). Germline-derived CDR1 and CDR2 are MNHEY and SMNVEV (reference sequence). This CDR3 has 14 residues. The germline V and J ends were trimmed by 8 bases and 1 base, with 15 bases remaining between them. CDR3: CASSYGGASYEQYF. CDR3 sequence (DNA): TGTGCCAGCTCCTATGGGGGGGCGTCCTACGAGCAGTACTTC.